This is a list of T cell receptor beta chains from one sample in a study of beta chain features in type 1 diabetes. Sequencing was performed with immunoSEQ multiplex PCR; in TCRdb, only in-frame clones are kept and a portion is missing. The profile shows around 150,000 clones, about 63% of them singletons. Input material: naive CD4+ T cells from blood. All receptors derive from a young man with type 1 diabetes. The CDR3 runs from the conserved cysteine through the conserved F or W. D genes are given only for firm matches. Size values are once, few and many counts, or a class for expanded clones, and some rows have none.

abundance: NA
v_gene: TRBV7-9
d_gene: NA
len: 15
j_gene: TRBJ1-1
CDR3aa: CASRLLVLGDTEAFF
CDR3nt: TGTGCCAGCAGACTTTTAGTCCTTGGGGACACTGAAGCTTTCTTT

abundance: NA
v_gene: TRBV15
d_gene: NA
len: 14
j_gene: TRBJ1-4
CDR3aa: CATSRDTTDEKLFF
CDR3nt: TGTGCCACCAGCAGAGATACGACAGATGAAAAACTGTTTTTT

abundance: NA
v_gene: TRBV7-2
d_gene: NA
len: 12
j_gene: TRBJ2-7
CDR3aa: CASSSTYYEQYF
CDR3nt: TGTGCCAGCAGCTCAACCTACTACGAGCAGTACTTC

abundance: NA
v_gene: TRBV18
d_gene: NA
len: 16
j_gene: TRBJ2-1
CDR3aa: CASSPLVLADFHEQFF
CDR3nt: TGTGCCAGCTCACCATTAGTACTAGCAGATTTCCATGAGCAGTTCTTC

abundance: NA
v_gene: TRBV10-3
d_gene: NA
len: 13
j_gene: TRBJ2-3
CDR3aa: CAITRDRTDTQYF
CDR3nt: TGTGCCATCACCCGGGACCGCACAGATACGCAGTATTTT

abundance: NA
v_gene: TRBV30
d_gene: TRBD1
len: 15
j_gene: TRBJ2-3
CDR3aa: CAWSGGQGHTDTQYF
CDR3nt: TGTGCCTGGAGTGGGGGACAGGGCCACACAGATACGCAGTATTTT

abundance: NA
v_gene: TRBV14
d_gene: TRBD1
len: 15
j_gene: TRBJ2-3
CDR3aa: CASSPGGLGTDTQYF
CDR3nt: TGTGCCAGCAGCCCAGGGGGCCTAGGGACAGATACGCAGTATTTT

abundance: NA
v_gene: TRBV7-2
d_gene: TRBD2
len: 16
j_gene: TRBJ2-1
CDR3aa: CASGTATITSGGEQFF
CDR3nt: TGTGCCAGCGGCACAGCGACAATTACTAGCGGGGGTGAGCAGTTCTTC

abundance: NA
v_gene: TRBV14
d_gene: NA
len: 11
j_gene: TRBJ1-2
CDR3aa: CASSTDVGYTF
CDR3nt: TGTGCCAGCAGCACGGACGTCGGCTACACCTTC

abundance: few
v_gene: TRBV7-9
d_gene: NA
len: 15
j_gene: TRBJ2-1
CDR3aa: CASCGAASSYNEQFF
CDR3nt: TGTGCCAGCTGCGGGGCGGCAAGCTCCTACAATGAGCAGTTCTTC

abundance: once
v_gene: TRBV28
d_gene: TRBD1
len: 16
j_gene: TRBJ2-1
CDR3aa: CASSSRDSKLYNEQFF
CDR3nt: TGTGCCAGCAGCTCTCGGGACAGCAAGCTCTACAATGAGCAGTTCTTC

abundance: NA
v_gene: TRBV9
d_gene: NA
len: 14
j_gene: TRBJ2-3
CDR3aa: CASSVLASADTQYF
CDR3nt: TGTGCCAGCAGCGTACTAGCCTCCGCAGATACGCAGTATTTT

abundance: once
v_gene: TRBV6-5
d_gene: NA
len: 11
j_gene: TRBJ1-2
CDR3aa: CASMGPQGYTF
CDR3nt: TGTGCCAGCATGGGGCCTCAAGGCTACACCTTC

abundance: once
v_gene: TRBV10-3
d_gene: NA
len: 12
j_gene: TRBJ1-1
CDR3aa: CAIEGRDTEAFF
CDR3nt: TGTGCCATCGAAGGCAGGGACACTGAAGCTTTCTTT